This entry is about one TCR beta chain. Its antigen is not known. The sample is drawn from a study of T-cell memory formation after mild COVID-19. TCRalpha and TCRbeta libraries used 5'RACE with constant-segment primers and UMIs. TCRdb reanalysed the 5' RACE reads using MiXCR and keeps one entry per CDR3 protein. The table shows under 300,000 distinct CDR3 sequences, with around 17% occurring only once. The study's findings and limits: Pre-infection memory contained some responding clones, which suggested that cross-reactive memory had joined. Those CD4+ clones that contracted were mainly in CM and EM (CD8+ ones in EMRA).

The CDR3 sequence is 14 residues long. Germline CDR1 is SEHNR and CDR2 is FQNEAQ (reference sequence). Trimming took 7 bases from V and 7 from J; bases not matched to a gene: 8. The gene calls are TRBV7-9 and TRBJ2-7; 12 nucleotides line up with TRBD1. This receptor was taken from a man younger than 30 who had mild COVID-19 (a few samples of this study predate the infection). Cell type and time point are not known. The source material was PBMCs or a T cell subset sorted from them (not recorded which). This CDR3 reads CASTPGTGGQEQYF. The CDR3 bases are TGTGCCAGCACCCCAGGGACAGGGGGCCAAGAGCAGTACTTC.